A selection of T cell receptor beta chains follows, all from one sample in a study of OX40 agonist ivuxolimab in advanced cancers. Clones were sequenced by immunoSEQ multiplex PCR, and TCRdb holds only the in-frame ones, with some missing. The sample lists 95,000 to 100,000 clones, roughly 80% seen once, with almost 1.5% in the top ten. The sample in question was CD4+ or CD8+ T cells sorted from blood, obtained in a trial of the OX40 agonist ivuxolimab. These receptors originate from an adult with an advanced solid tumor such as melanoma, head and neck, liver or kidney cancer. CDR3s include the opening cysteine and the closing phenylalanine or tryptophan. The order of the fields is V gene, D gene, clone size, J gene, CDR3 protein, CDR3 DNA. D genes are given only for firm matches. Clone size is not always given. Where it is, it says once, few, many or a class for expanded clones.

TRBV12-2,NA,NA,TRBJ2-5,CASRPWDRDKGAQETQYF,TGTGCAAGTCGCCCGTGGGACAGGGATAAGGGAGCCCAAGAGACCCAGTACTTC
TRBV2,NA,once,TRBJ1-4,CASTQTNEKLFF,TGTGCCAGCACACAAACTAATGAAAAACTGTTTTTT
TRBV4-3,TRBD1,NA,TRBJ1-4,CASSQDTGGPEKLFF,TGCGCCAGCAGCCAAGATACAGGGGGCCCGGAAAAACTGTTTTTT
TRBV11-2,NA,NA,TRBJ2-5,CASSLAASQYF,TGTGCCAGCAGCTTAGCGGCGTCCCAGTACTTC
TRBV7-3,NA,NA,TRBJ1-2,CASSLKANYGYTF,TGTGCCAGCAGCTTAAAGGCCAACTATGGCTACACCTTC
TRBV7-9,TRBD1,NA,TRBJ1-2,CASSVGQGRSEGYTF,TGTGCCAGCAGCGTAGGACAGGGGAGATCGGAAGGCTACACCTTC
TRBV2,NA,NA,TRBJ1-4,CASRASGAINEKLFF,TGTGCCAGCAGGGCATCAGGGGCCATTAATGAAAAACTGTTTTTT
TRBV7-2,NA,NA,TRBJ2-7,CASSLGRRSHTYEQYF,TGTGCCAGCAGCTTAGGACGCCGCTCACACACCTACGAGCAGTACTTC
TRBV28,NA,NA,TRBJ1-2,CASSPPRGYGYTF,TGTGCCAGCAGTCCCCCCCGGGGATATGGCTACACCTTC
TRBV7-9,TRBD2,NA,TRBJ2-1,CASRSRGSGTDEQFF,TGTGCCAGCAGATCTCGGGGTAGCGGGACGGATGAGCAGTTCTTC
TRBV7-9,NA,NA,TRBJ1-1,CASSLSKGIPYTEAFF,TGTGCCAGCAGCTTAAGTAAGGGAATCCCCTACACTGAAGCTTTCTTT
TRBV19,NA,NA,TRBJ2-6,CASSIQGPGANVLTF,TGTGCCAGTAGTATTCAGGGTCCTGGGGCCAACGTCCTGACTTTC
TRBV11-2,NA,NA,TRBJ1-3,CASSLSGNTIYF,TGTGCCAGCAGCCTCTCTGGAAACACCATATATTTT
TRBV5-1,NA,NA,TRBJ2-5,CASSLGPEYQETQYF,TGCGCCAGCAGCTTGGGCCCAGAGTACCAAGAGACCCAGTACTTC
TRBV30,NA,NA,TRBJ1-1,CAWSARTEAFF,TGTGCCTGGAGTGCCCGAACTGAAGCTTTCTTT
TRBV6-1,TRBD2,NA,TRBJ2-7,CASSALGLAGTYEQYF,TGTGCCAGCAGTGCACTGGGACTAGCGGGGACCTACGAGCAGTACTTC
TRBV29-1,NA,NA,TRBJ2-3,CSVESVDTQYF,TGCAGCGTTGAATCTGTAGATACGCAGTATTTT
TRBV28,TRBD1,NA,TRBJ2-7,CASSPQGAGRYEQYF,TGTGCCAGCAGCCCTCAGGGGGCCGGCCGCTACGAGCAGTACTTC
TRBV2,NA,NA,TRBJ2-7,CASSLQIEQYF,TGTGCCAGCAGTCTCCAGATCGAGCAGTACTTC
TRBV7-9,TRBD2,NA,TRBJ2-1,CASSLRGVSYNEQFF,TGTGCCAGCAGCTTACGGGGGGTTTCCTACAATGAGCAGTTCTTC
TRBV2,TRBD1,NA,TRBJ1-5,CASSDGTVNQPQHF,TGTGCCAGCAGTGATGGGACAGTTAATCAGCCCCAGCATTTT
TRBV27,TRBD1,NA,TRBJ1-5,CASSSYGTGGQPQHF,TGTGCCAGCAGTTCGTACGGGACAGGGGGTCAGCCCCAGCATTTT
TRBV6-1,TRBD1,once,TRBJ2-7,CASSRDRADEQYF,TGTGCCAGCAGCCGGGACAGGGCCGACGAGCAGTACTTC
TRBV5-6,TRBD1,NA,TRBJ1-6,CASSFWPSRDRDDSPLHF,TGTGCCAGCAGCTTCTGGCCCTCCCGGGACAGGGATGATTCACCCCTCCACTTT
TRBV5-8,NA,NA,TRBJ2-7,CASSLALQSYEQYF,TGTGCCAGCAGCTTGGCATTGCAGTCCTACGAGCAGTACTTC